Shown below are 17 T cell receptor beta chains from a single sample sequenced in a study of control samples from healthy donors and cancer patients. Assay used: immunoSEQ multiplex PCR; TCRdb lists only in-frame clones, some missing. The sample lists some 130,000 clones; 90% were seen once. Sequencing was done on a sample of blood. These receptors came from a man aged 40-50 years in good health.

V gene TRBV13 combines with J gene TRBJ2-4; D ambiguous. The germline V gene encodes CDR1 PRHDT and CDR2 FYEKMQ (reference sequence). The CDR3 totals 13 residues. The V end lost 1 base, the J end lost 2 bases, and 3 bases lay between the germline ends. The CDR3: CASSLASKNIQYF. Written as DNA, the CDR3 is TGTGCCAGCAGCTTAGCTTCCAAAAACATTCAGTACTTC.

In this sample, this clone turned up a few times. The V and J genes are TRBV19 and TRBJ2-7; D call uncertain. The length of the CDR3 is 13 residues. The germline CDR1 and CDR2 sequences are LNHDA and SQIVND (reference sequence). The CDR3 loop is CATLADYSYEQYF. The CDR3 DNA is TGTGCAACACTGGCAGATTATTCCTACGAGCAGTACTTC.

CDR3 loop: CASSEVLGANVLTF. The DNA for the CDR3 is TGTGCCAGCAGTGAGGTATTGGGGGCCAACGTCCTGACTTTC. The chain carries TRBV6-1 and TRBJ2-6; D call uncertain. The CDR3 length is 14 residues. Germline V gives CDR1 MNHNS, CDR2 SASEGT. V lost 3 bases to trimming and J lost 4 bases, with 7 bases between them.

The CDR3, as DNA: TGTGCCAGCAGCACCGCGGGACAGGTCATCAATGAGCAGTTCTTC. Translating it yields CASSTAGQVINEQFF. The rearrangement joins TRBV27 to TRBJ2-1; 8 bases map to TRBD1. The CDR3 is 15 amino acids. V lost 6 bases to trimming and J lost 6 bases; unmatched junction nucleotides: 10. Germline CDR1 and CDR2: MNHEY and SMNVEV (reference sequence).

J is TRBJ2-3 and V is TRBV5-1, with 11 positions matching TRBD2. Germline V CDR1 and CDR2: SGHRS, YFSETQ. CDR3 length equals 17 residues. The V gene end was trimmed by 0 bases and the J gene end by 5 bases; junction bases not matched to a gene: 8. CDR3 region: CASSLALTSGAEDTQYF. The CDR3 nucleotides read TGCGCCAGCAGCTTGGCCCTGACTAGCGGGGCGGAAGATACGCAGTATTTT.

The chain combines TRBV27 with TRBJ1-3; D is unclear. CDR3 length: 16 residues. The germline CDR1 and CDR2 sequences are MNHEY and SMNVEV (reference sequence). V was clipped by 5 bases and J by 0 bases, with 14 bases between them. As DNA, the CDR3 is TGTGCCAGCAGTCCCCTGGGCCGAACCTCTGGAAACACCATATATTTT. Encoded protein: CASSPLGRTSGNTIYF.

The chain has TRBV28 and TRBJ1-4, with D hard to call. With 4 bases removed from V and 0 bases from J, the gap between germline ends came to 9 bases. CDR3 size: 15 residues. From germline, CDR1 is MDHEN and CDR2 SYDVKM. The CDR3, as DNA: TGTGCCAGCAGTTCCCCGCGAGCAACTAATGAAAAACTGTTTTTT. It specifies CASSSPRATNEKLFF. The complete variable domain, with remaining parts taken from reference TRBV28 and TRBJ1-4, reads DVKVTQSSRYLVKRTGEKVFLECVQDMDHENMFWYRQDPGLGLRLIYFSYDVKMKEKGDIPEGYSVSREKKERFSLILESASTNQTSMYLCASSSPRATNEKLFFGSGTQLSVL.

The chain couples TRBV4-1 to TRBJ2-7; the D is unclear. Germline assignment: CDR1 MGHRA and CDR2 YSYEKL. Trimming cost V 1 base and J 2 bases, with 9 bases left between them. CDR3 length: 14 amino acids. The CDR3 coding sequence is TGCGCCAGCAGCCAAGGGGGTGCCACCTACGAGCAGTACTTC. It is translated as CASSQGGATYEQYF.

Only one count was recorded for this clone. The chain carries TRBV3-1 (or the pseudogene TRBV3-2) and TRBJ2-3; 8 nucleotides agree with TRBD1. The CDR3 runs 15 residues. V was pared by 2 bases and J by 3 bases, with 4 bases of the junction left unmatched. Germline V gives CDR1 LGHDT, CDR2 YNNKEL (reference sequence). The CDR3 sequence is CASSQRTGLTDTQYF. The CDR3 nucleotides read TGTGCCAGCAGCCAAAGGACAGGGCTAACAGATACGCAGTATTTT.

The chain recombines TRBV7-9 with TRBJ2-5, with 7 bases aligning to TRBD1. CDR3 length: 14 amino acids. Losses at the gene ends were 5 bases for V and 1 base for J; bases not matched to a gene: 4. Germline CDR1 and CDR2: SEHNR and FQNEAQ (reference sequence). The CDR3 sequence is CASSRDSPQETQYF. As DNA, the CDR3 is TGTGCCAGCAGCCGGGACAGCCCCCAAGAGACCCAGTACTTC.

The rearrangement links TRBV6-5 to TRBJ1-2; a possible D gene is TRBD1 (6 bases). The CDR3 extends over 14 amino acids. In germline, CDR1 is MNHEY, CDR2 SVGAGI. V was pared by 9 bases and J by 4 bases, with 18 bases between. CDR3 sequence reads: CASRDHTGAYGYTF. In DNA form, the CDR3 reads TGTGCCAGTAGAGATCATACGGGGGCCTATGGCTACACCTTC.

This clone was recorded a few times. The chain carries TRBV10-1 and TRBJ2-5; TRBD2 matches at 8 bases. The CDR3 contains 13 residues. V shed 2 bases, J shed 7 bases, and the junction held 3 bases outside the gene matches. Germline V gene sequence: CDR1 WNHNN, CDR2 SYGVQD (reference sequence). The CDR3 DNA reads TGCGCCAGCAGTGAGATTCGGGGGGGGACCCAGTACTTC. Translated: CASSEIRGGTQYF.

The chain links TRBV5-1 to TRBJ1-1; 8 bases are shared with TRBD1. Unmatched junction bases numbered 4, after V lost 2 bases and J lost 7 bases. The germline CDR1 and CDR2 sequences are SGHRS and YFSETQ. This CDR3 is 13 amino acids long. The CDR3 loop reads CASSLHRGDEAFF. Here the CDR3 DNA reads TGCGCCAGCAGCTTACACAGGGGGGATGAAGCTTTCTTT.

The chain carries TRBV29-1 and TRBJ1-3; D may be TRBD1 (6 bases). CDR1 is SQVTM, CDR2 ANQGSEA, per germline. CDR3 length equals 15 residues. Trimming left V 4 bases short and J 0 bases short, with 13 bases between. CDR3 protein: CSVGGTGSSGNTIYF. CDR3 sequence (DNA): TGCAGCGTTGGAGGAACAGGGTCCTCTGGAAACACCATATATTTT. Supplemented by reference TRBV29-1 and TRBJ1-3, the full variable domain reads SAVISQKPSRDICQRGTSLTIQCQVDSQVTMMFWYRQQPGQSLTLIATANQGSEATYESGFVIDKFPISRPNLTFSTLTVSNMSPEDSSIYLCSVGGTGSSGNTIYFGEGSWLTVV.

This clone was found once. The chain combines TRBV19 with TRBJ1-6; tentatively, D is TRBD1 (6 bases). This CDR3 region has 13 residues. The germline V gene encodes CDR1 LNHDA and CDR2 SQIVND (reference sequence). Trimming left V 7 bases short and J 8 bases short, with 12 bases between. The CDR3 spells CASTRGLDSPLHF. In DNA form, the CDR3 reads TGTGCCAGTACTCGGGGGCTGGATTCACCCCTCCACTTT.

This chain joins TRBV27 and TRBJ2-2, with 9 positions matching TRBD1. Germline CDR1 is MNHEY and CDR2 is SMNVEV (reference sequence). V gave up 7 bases and J gave up 4 bases; unmatched junction bases: 19. CDR3 length: 19 amino acids. As DNA, the CDR3 is TGTGCCAGCACGACCTATTTCGCGGGGGACAGGGTGATCACCGGGGAGCTGTTTTTT. Translating gives CASTTYFAGDRVITGELFF.

This clone was picked up one time. V gene TRBV7-9 combines with J gene TRBJ2-2; D possibly uses TRBD1 or TRBD2 (5 bases each). The CDR3 has 16 amino acids. From germline, CDR1 is SEHNR and CDR2 FQNEAQ (reference sequence). Trimming took off 3 bases at V and 6 bases at J, with 17 bases between the two ends. CDR3 in amino acids: CASSFGFGDGSGELFF. CDR3 coding DNA: TGTGCCAGCAGCTTCGGCTTTGGGGACGGGTCCGGGGAGCTGTTTTTT.